The T cell receptor beta chain described here comes from a study of graft-versus-host responses after intestinal transplantation. Per germline, CDR1 SGDLS and CDR2 YYNGEE. Germline trimming cut 4 bases from V and 0 bases from J; bases unmatched to any gene: 7. This CDR3 has 17 amino acids. Plating combined 200,000 CFSE-labeled responder cells with 200,000 irradiated, violet-dye-labeled stimulator cells. Produced via immunoSEQ multiplex PCR; TCRdb's table is partial and in-frame only. The sample carries 12,000 to 15,000 clones, 33% recorded once. The table lists this clone with a few counts. This rearrangement joins TRBV9 to TRBJ2-5; TRBD2 aligns across 12 bases. The sample was alloreactive CD8+ T cells from a mixed lymphocyte reaction culture, taken before intestinal transplant. Subset: CFSE-low proliferating T cells sorted from roughly six-day pre-transplant mixed lymphocyte reaction (GvH or HvG direction). The receptor was isolated from a human patient who received an intestinal transplant. CDR3 sequence: CASSTGLAGLDQETQYF. The DNA of the CDR3 is TGTGCCAGCAGCACGGGACTAGCGGGTTTAGACCAAGAGACCCAGTACTTC.